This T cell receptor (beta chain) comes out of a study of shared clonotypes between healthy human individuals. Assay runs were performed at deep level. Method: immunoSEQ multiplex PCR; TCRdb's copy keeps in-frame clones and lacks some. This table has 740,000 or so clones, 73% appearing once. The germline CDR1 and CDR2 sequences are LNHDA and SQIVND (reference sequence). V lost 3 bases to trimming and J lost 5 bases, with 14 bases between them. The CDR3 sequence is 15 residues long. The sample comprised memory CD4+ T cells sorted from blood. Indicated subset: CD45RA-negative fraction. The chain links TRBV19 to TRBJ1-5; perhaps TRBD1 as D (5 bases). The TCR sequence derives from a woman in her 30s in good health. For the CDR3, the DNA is TGTGCCAGTAGTATGGGGCAAGAGAAGGATCAGCCCCAGCATTTT. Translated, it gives CASSMGQEKDQPQHF.